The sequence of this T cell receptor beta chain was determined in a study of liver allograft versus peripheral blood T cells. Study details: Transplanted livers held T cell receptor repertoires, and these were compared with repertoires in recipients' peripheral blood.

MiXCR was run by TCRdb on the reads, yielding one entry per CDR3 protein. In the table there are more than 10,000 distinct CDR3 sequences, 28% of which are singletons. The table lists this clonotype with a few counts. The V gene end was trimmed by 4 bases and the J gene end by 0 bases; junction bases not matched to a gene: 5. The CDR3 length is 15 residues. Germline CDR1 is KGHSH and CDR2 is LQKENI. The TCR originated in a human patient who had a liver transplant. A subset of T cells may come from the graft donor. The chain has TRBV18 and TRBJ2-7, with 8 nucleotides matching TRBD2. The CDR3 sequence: CASSRGLAGSYEQYF. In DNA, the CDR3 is TGTGCCAGCTCACGCGGCCTAGCGGGCTCCTACGAGCAGTACTTC.